This TCR beta chain emerged from a study of blood T cell repertoires in COVID-19. Turning to the study itself: Samples taken during acute and convalescent COVID-19 were collected in the United States, Italy and Spain.

The CDR3 covers 14 residues. Germline V gives CDR1 SGHTA, CDR2 FQGNSA. Trimming cost V 4 bases and J 1 base; bases outside gene matches: 2. The data were produced by immunoSEQ multiplex PCR, yet TCRdb's version contains in-frame clones alone and is incomplete. This table holds about 35,000 clones, roughly 86% found once. This chain connects TRBV7-2 to TRBJ2-3; 7 bases agree with TRBD2. This sequence originates from a human donor in a cohort sampled during active COVID-19. The material sequenced was peripheral blood. CDR3 sequence: CASSSRGGTDTQYF. The CDR3 DNA is TGTGCCAGCAGCTCCCGGGGGGGCACAGATACGCAGTATTTT.